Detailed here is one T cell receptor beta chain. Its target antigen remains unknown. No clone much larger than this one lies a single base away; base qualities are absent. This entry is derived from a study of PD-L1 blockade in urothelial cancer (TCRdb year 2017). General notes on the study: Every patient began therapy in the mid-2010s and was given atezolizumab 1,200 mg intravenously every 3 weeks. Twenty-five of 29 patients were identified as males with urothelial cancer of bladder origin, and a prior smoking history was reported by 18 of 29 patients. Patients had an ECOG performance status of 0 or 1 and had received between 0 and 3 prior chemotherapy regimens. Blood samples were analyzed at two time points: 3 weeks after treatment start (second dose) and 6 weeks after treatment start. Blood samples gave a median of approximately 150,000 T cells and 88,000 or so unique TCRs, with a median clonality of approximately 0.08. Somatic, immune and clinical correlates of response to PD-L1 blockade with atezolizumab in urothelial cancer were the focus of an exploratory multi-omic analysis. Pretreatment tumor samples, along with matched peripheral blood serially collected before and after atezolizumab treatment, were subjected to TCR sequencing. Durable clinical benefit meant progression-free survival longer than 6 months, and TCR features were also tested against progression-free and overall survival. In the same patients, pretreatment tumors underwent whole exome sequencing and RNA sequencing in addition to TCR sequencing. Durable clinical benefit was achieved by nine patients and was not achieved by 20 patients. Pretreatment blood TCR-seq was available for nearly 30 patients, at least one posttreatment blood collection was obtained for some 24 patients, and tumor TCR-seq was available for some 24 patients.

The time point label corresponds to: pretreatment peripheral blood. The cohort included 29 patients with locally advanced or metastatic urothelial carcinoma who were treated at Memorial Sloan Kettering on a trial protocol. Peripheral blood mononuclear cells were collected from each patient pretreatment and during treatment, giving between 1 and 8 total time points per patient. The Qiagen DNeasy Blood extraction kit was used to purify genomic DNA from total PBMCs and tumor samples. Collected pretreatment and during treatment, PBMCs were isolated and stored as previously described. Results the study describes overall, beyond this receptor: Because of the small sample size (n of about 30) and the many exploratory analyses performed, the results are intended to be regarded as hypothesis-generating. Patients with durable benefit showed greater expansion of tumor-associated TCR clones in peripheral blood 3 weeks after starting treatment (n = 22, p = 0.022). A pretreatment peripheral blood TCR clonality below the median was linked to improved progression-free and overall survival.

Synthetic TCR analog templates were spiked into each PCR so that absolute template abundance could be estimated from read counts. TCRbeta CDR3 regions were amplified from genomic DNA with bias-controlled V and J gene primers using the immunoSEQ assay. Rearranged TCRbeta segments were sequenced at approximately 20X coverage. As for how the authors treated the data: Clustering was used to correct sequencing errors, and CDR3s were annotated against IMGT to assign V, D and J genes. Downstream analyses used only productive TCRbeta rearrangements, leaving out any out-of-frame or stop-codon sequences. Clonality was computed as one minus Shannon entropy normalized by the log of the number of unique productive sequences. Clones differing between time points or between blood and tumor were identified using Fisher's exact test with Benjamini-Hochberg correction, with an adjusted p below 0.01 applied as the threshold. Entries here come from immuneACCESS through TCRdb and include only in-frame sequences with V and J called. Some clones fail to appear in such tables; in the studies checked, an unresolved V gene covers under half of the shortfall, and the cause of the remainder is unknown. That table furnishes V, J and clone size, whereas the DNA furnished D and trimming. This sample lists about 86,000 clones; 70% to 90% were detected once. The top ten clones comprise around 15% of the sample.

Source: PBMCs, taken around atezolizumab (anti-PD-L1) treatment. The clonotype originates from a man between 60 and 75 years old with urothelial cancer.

DNA sequence: TGTGCCAGTAAGAGGTCCACCTTTCAAGAGACCCAGTACTTC. Its product reads: CASKRSTFQETQYF. The V gene is TRBV19 and the J gene is TRBJ2-5; no D segment can be confidently identified. The CDR3 has 14 amino acids, counting the end cysteine and phenylalanine. Only the CDR3 DNA stays, 42 bases, in frame from base 1. Taken from the germline V gene (reference sequence), the CDR1 and CDR2 loops are LNHDA and SQIVND. The junction carries 14 bases between V and J, which are trimmed by 7 bases and 2 bases respectively.